Each of the 27 T cell receptor beta chains below was sequenced from the same sample in a study of blood T cell repertoires in COVID-19. Clones were sequenced by immunoSEQ multiplex PCR, and TCRdb holds only the in-frame ones, with some missing. Of a few hundred thousand clones in the sample, about 85% are singletons; the top ten hold 4.2%. The sequencing input was peripheral blood. Receptor source: a man in his fifties or sixties with acute or convalescent COVID-19.

The chain carries TRBV2 and TRBJ2-5; TRBD1 matches 10 bases. Germline V lookup: CDR1 SNHLY, CDR2 FYNNEI. The V and J ends lost 6 bases and 3 bases, in that order; junction bases with no gene match: 7. The length of the CDR3 is 15 residues. Written as DNA, the CDR3 is TGTGCCAGCAGCTATTCGACAGGGGGCAAAGAGACCCAGTACTTC. This translates into CASSYSTGGKETQYF.

The chain is built from TRBV5-4 and TRBJ2-7; the D gene is possibly TRBD2 (6 bases). Looked up from germline, CDR1 is SGHNT and CDR2 is YYREEE (reference sequence). The CDR3 covers 15 residues. The ends were cut back, 0 bases at V and 8 bases at J, with 18 bases in the middle. CDR3 nucleotide sequence: TGTGCCAGCAGCTTGGAGACAGCCCGGGGGAAGCAGCAGTACTTC. Its translation is CASSLETARGKQQYF.

A remark on this clone: The germline gene is not matched at one end of the junction; a read error may be the cause. Other nucleotide sequences in the sample specify the same CDR3. J is TRBJ1-6 and V is TRBV10-2; D is undetermined. Germline lookup yields CDR1 WSHSY and CDR2 SAAADI. The CDR3 length is 13 residues. This CDR3 reads CASSESLNSPLHF. In nucleotides, the CDR3 is TGCGCCAGCAGTGAGTCCCTTAATTCACCCCTCCACTTC.

This clone was seen more than once but under ten times. The chain links TRBV28 to TRBJ1-1, with 8 positions matching TRBD1. The CDR3 consists of 14 residues. In germline, CDR1 is MDHEN, CDR2 SYDVKM. V was clipped by 1 base and J by 7 bases; unmatched bases: 5. This CDR3 reads CASSLSDRALEAFF. CDR3 DNA sequence: TGTGCCAGCAGTTTATCGGACAGGGCGCTTGAAGCTTTCTTT.

The genes are TRBV5-6 and TRBJ1-1; TRBD1 matches at 7 bases. CDR1 SGHDT and CDR2 YYEEEE come from the germline V gene. The ends lost 4 bases at V and 1 base at J; junction bases unmatched: 4. CDR3 length: 14 amino acids. CDR3 bases: TGTGCCAGCAGCGGATGGACAGGGAACACTGAAGCTTTCTTT. The encoded protein is CASSGWTGNTEAFF.

The chain joins TRBV7-9 to TRBJ1-2; possibly TRBD1 for D (5 bases). This CDR3 is 13 amino acids long. Trimming removed 2 bases at V and 8 bases at J, with 12 bases between. Per the germline V gene, CDR1 is SEHNR and CDR2 is FQNEAQ (reference sequence). The chain's CDR3 is CASSLRGGVGYTF. CDR3 bases: TGTGCCAGCAGCTTACGCGGGGGTGTCGGCTACACCTTC. The variable domain in full, completed from reference TRBV7-9 and TRBJ1-2, reads DTGVSQNPRHKITKRGQNVTFRCDPISEHNRLYWYRQTLGQGPEFLTYFQNEAQLEKSRLLSDRFSAERPKGSFSTLEIQRTEQGDSAMYLCASSLRGGVGYTFGSGTRLTVV.

The V and J genes are TRBV9 and TRBJ2-1; 7 bases are shared with TRBD1. Germline trimming cut 3 bases from V and 9 bases from J; bases unmatched to any gene: 6. CDR3 size: 13 residues. The germline V gene has CDR1 SGDLS and CDR2 YYNGEE. The CDR3 protein is CASSASGGREQFF. In DNA form, the CDR3 reads TGTGCCAGCAGCGCCTCAGGGGGTCGTGAGCAGTTCTTC.

This clone was seen a single time. The chain recombines TRBV7-2 with TRBJ2-3, with 8 bases matching TRBD2. The trim removed 5 bases at V and 5 bases at J, leaving 6 bases unmatched. Per germline, CDR1 SGHTA and CDR2 FQGNSA. This CDR3 has 14 residues. The CDR3 is CASSQRSGRDTQYF. The CDR3 DNA reads as TGTGCCAGCAGCCAAAGGAGCGGGAGAGATACGCAGTATTTT.

The chain combines TRBV9 with TRBJ2-6; 7 bases are shared with TRBD1. The germline CDR1 and CDR2 sequences are SGDLS and YYNGEE. The CDR3 spans 15 residues. V dropped 3 bases and J dropped 2; count of bases not matched to a gene: 2. Here the CDR3 DNA reads TGTGCCAGCAGCGCTGACAGGGCTGGGGCCAACGTCCTGACTTTC. Translated: CASSADRAGANVLTF.

The chain combines TRBV5-4 with TRBJ2-5; TRBD2 matches at 8 bases. Trimming at V came to 4 bases and at J to 6 bases, leaving 20 bases not matched to a gene. There are 18 residues in the CDR3. The germline CDR1 and CDR2 sequences are SGHNT and YYREEE (reference sequence). CDR3 protein: CASSKDRTGGERSKTQYF. The CDR3 nucleotides read TGTGCCAGCAGCAAGGACCGGACGGGAGGGGAACGGTCAAAGACCCAGTACTTC.

The genes are TRBV24-1 and TRBJ2-3; 8 bases agree with TRBD1. The V segment lost 2 bases and the J segment 4 bases; nucleotides outside the gene matches: 4. There are 15 residues in the CDR3. The germline CDR1 and CDR2 sequences are KGHDR and SFDVKD. The CDR3: CATSDSPTGADTQYF. The CDR3 DNA sequence: TGTGCCACCAGTGATTCCCCGACAGGGGCAGATACGCAGTATTTT.

The V gene is TRBV4-2, the J gene TRBJ2-7, with 10 nucleotides matching TRBD2. The V and J ends lost 0 bases and 3 bases, in that order; junction bases with no gene match: 14. The CDR3 length is 19 residues. Germline V gives CDR1 LGHNA, CDR2 YNFKEQ. The DNA of the CDR3 is TGTGCCAGCAGCCAAGATCCCCCTCTAAAGGGACTAGCGAGCTACGAGCAGTACTTC. It encodes CASSQDPPLKGLASYEQYF.

The chain recombines TRBV9 with TRBJ2-3; no clear D. Germline assignment: CDR1 SGDLS and CDR2 YYNGEE. Trimming left V 1 base short and J 2 bases short, with 5 bases between. The CDR3 is 13 amino acids. For the CDR3, the DNA is TGTGCCAGCAGCGTACGTCTCACAGATACGCAGTATTTT. Translated: CASSVRLTDTQYF.

V is TRBV6-2 or TRBV6-3 and J is TRBJ2-1; the D is unclear. CDR1 and CDR2 (germline): MNHEY, SVGEGT. The V end was cut by 2 bases, the J end by 0 bases, with 8 bases between. This CDR3 contains 15 residues. The CDR3 nucleotides are TGTGCCAGCAGTTACCCCCTGAGCTCCTACAATGAGCAGTTCTTC. Translating it yields CASSYPLSSYNEQFF.

This clone appeared a single time. V gene TRBV13 combines with J gene TRBJ2-7; 10 bases agree with TRBD2. V trimming: 8 bases; J trimming: 7 bases; junction bases outside the gene matches: 14. The germline V gene has CDR1 PRHDT and CDR2 FYEKMQ (reference sequence). The CDR3 length is 15 residues. The CDR3 nucleotides are TGTGCCAGCGGGATAAGCGGGAGGGCCTCGGGGGAGCAGTACTTC. Amino acids: CASGISGRASGEQYF.

The gene calls are TRBV6-5 and TRBJ1-1, with D hard to call. Between the trimmed V and J ends, which lost 0 bases and 1 base, there was a span of 6 bases. Germline-derived CDR1 and CDR2 are MNHEY and SVGAGI. The CDR3 runs 14 residues. This chain's CDR3 is CASSYSGENTEAFF. The CDR3 nucleotides are TGTGCCAGCAGTTACTCCGGGGAGAACACTGAAGCTTTCTTT.

The table lists this clone with a count of one. V usage is TRBV6-2 or TRBV6-3 and J usage is TRBJ1-2; 8 nucleotides line up with TRBD1. The CDR3 consists of 14 residues. V was clipped by 5 bases and J by 3 bases; unmatched bases: 5. Per germline, CDR1 MNHEY and CDR2 SVGEGT. CDR3 loop: CASSTGGSYYGYTF. The CDR3 DNA reads TGTGCCAGCAGTACAGGGGGGTCCTACTATGGCTACACCTTC.

Comment on this clone: The junction differs from germline at one of its ends, possibly a read error. The chain joins TRBV7-7 to TRBJ2-2; a weak D match, TRBD1 (6 bases). CDR1 SSHAT and CDR2 FNYEAQ come from the germline V gene (reference sequence). The CDR3 has 16 residues. The CDR3 bases are TGTGCTAGCAGCTTAACGACAGGAGCTTACACCGGGGAGCTGTTTTTT. Residues: CASSLTTGAYTGELFF.

This chain links TRBV30 with TRBJ1-2; D perhaps matches TRBD1 (5 bases). V was clipped by 0 bases and J by 4 bases, with 15 bases between them. The CDR3 extends over 15 amino acids. Germline-derived CDR1 and CDR2 are GTSNPN and SVGIG (reference sequence). The CDR3 sequence is CAWSVPGGSSYGYTF. The CDR3 DNA reads TGTGCCTGGAGTGTACCCGGGGGTTCTAGCTATGGCTACACCTTC.

This chain connects TRBV2 to TRBJ2-6; 9 positions agree with TRBD1. V trimming: 0 bases; J trimming: 0 bases; junction bases outside the gene matches: 12. Germline V gene sequence: CDR1 SNHLY, CDR2 FYNNEI. The CDR3 runs to 21 residues. The CDR3 region is CASSEAIPTGGTLSGANVLTF. The CDR3 DNA sequence: TGTGCCAGCAGTGAAGCGATTCCGACAGGGGGGACCCTCTCTGGGGCCAACGTCCTGACTTTC.

Here the CDR3 reads CASRPTGQSSRGAFF. DNA for the CDR3: TGTGCCAGCAGGCCAACAGGACAGAGCTCCCGCGGAGCTTTCTTT. V and J are TRBV27 and TRBJ1-1, with a tentative D call TRBD1 (6 bases). CDR1 and CDR2 from the germline V gene are MNHEY and SMNVEV (reference sequence). CDR3 length: 15 residues. Trimming took off 6 bases at V and 10 bases at J, with 24 bases between the two ends.

This clone was seen a single time. V usage is TRBV3-1 (or the pseudogene TRBV3-2) and J usage is TRBJ1-2, with 7 bases lining up with TRBD1. The CDR3 is 13 amino acids. Trimming removed 1 base from V and 7 bases from J; junction bases left unmatched: 3. In germline, CDR1 is LGHDT, CDR2 YNNKEL (reference sequence). The CDR3, as DNA: TGTGCCAGCAGCCAAGTTCCAGGGGGTGGCTACACCTTC. Translated, it gives CASSQVPGGGYTF.

This clone was recorded once. At one end the junction does not follow the germline gene, possibly because of a read error. The chain uses TRBV7-7 and TRBJ2-1, with 13 bases identical to TRBD2. The CDR3 spans 14 residues. Germline values: CDR1 SSHAT, CDR2 FNYEAQ (reference sequence). The CDR3 coding sequence is TGTGCTAGCAGCTCCGGACTAGCGGGAGATGAGCAGTTCTTC. This translates into CASSSGLAGDEQFF.

The CDR3 sequence: CASSQSPYQETQYF. CDR3 DNA: TGTGCCAGCAGCCAAAGCCCGTACCAAGAGACCCAGTACTTC. V is TRBV16 and J is TRBJ2-5; D is unclear. CDR3 length: 14 amino acids. The V end was cut by 2 bases, the J end by 0 bases, with 7 bases between. CDR1 and CDR2 from the germline V gene are KGHSY and FQNENV. Full variable domain (rest looked up from reference TRBV16 and TRBJ2-5): GEEVAQTPKHLVRGEGQKAKLYCAPIKGHSYVFWYQQVLKNEFKFLISFQNENVFDETGMPKERFSAKCLPNSPCSLEIQATKLEDSAVYFCASSQSPYQETQYFGPGTRLLVL.

V and J are TRBV25-1 and TRBJ1-5; 7 bases are a match to TRBD1. Trimming cost V 3 bases and J 7 bases; bases outside gene matches: 3. Germline CDR1 MGHDK, CDR2 SYGVNS. The CDR3 extends over 13 amino acids. As DNA, the CDR3 is TGTGCCAGCAGTGAGACAGGGTCCCAGCCCCAGCATTTT. This codes for CASSETGSQPQHF.

In this sample, this clone turned up once. The chain couples TRBV21-1 to TRBJ1-4; the D call TRBD1 from the table was never checked on the DNA. TRBV21-1 constitutes a pseudogene. The CDR3 consists of 13 residues. CDR3 region: CASRGATNEKLFF. Here the CDR3 DNA reads TGTGCCAGCAGAGGGGCAACTAATGAAAAACTGTTTTTT.

This clone was seen once. The rearrangement links TRBV7-2 to TRBJ2-2; 10 bases line up with TRBD2. The CDR3 runs 16 residues. The junction had 9 bases not matched to a gene; V was cut back by 5 bases and J by 6 bases. Germline CDR1 reads SGHTA; CDR2 reads FQGNSA. The CDR3 DNA reads as TGTGCCAGCAGCGCCCTGGGGAGCGGGAGGGCCGGGGAGCTGTTTTTT. Translated: CASSALGSGRAGELFF.